This is a list of T cell receptor beta chains from one sample in a study of T cells after yellow fever vaccination. TCRdb re-called the 5' RACE reads through MiXCR, storing one row per CDR3 protein. The table includes about 370,000 distinct CDR3 sequences, roughly 10% detected once. Sequenced material: PBMCs, taken on the day of the first yellow fever vaccination. These receptors originate from a man aged 18 to 30 who received the YFV17D yellow fever vaccine. Both conserved end residues are part of each CDR3. Each record gives: J gene, V gene, D gene, clone size, CDR3 protein, CDR3 DNA. D genes are given only for firm matches. Size is omitted from some rows. Given values are once, few, many or a class for expanded clones.

j_gene: TRBJ2-7
v_gene: TRBV21-1
d_gene: .
abundance: many
CDR3aa: CASSRQDSYEQYF
CDR3nt: TGTGCCAGCAGTCGACAGGATTCCTACGAGCAGTACTTC

j_gene: TRBJ1-1
v_gene: TRBV12-3/TRBV12-4
d_gene: .
abundance: .
CDR3aa: CASSLRDLGGTEAFF
CDR3nt: TGTGCCAGCAGCCTCAGGGACCTAGGGGGCACTGAAGCTTTCTTT

j_gene: TRBJ1-2
v_gene: TRBV3-1
d_gene: .
abundance: few
CDR3aa: CASSQDTRPYTF
CDR3nt: TGTGCCAGCAGCCAAGATACCCGCCCCTACACCTTC

j_gene: TRBJ2-7
v_gene: TRBV5-4
d_gene: TRBD1
abundance: .
CDR3aa: CASSSPTGQVAYEQYF
CDR3nt: TGTGCCAGCAGCTCACCTACTGGACAGGTGGCCTACGAGCAGTACTTC

j_gene: TRBJ1-1
v_gene: TRBV4-1
d_gene: .
abundance: .
CDR3aa: CASSQVGGKYTEAFF
CDR3nt: TGCGCCAGCAGCCAAGTGGGGGGGAAGTACACTGAAGCTTTCTTT

j_gene: TRBJ2-5
v_gene: TRBV7-8
d_gene: TRBD1
abundance: few
CDR3aa: CASSRDRVQETQYF
CDR3nt: TGTGCCAGCAGTCGCGACAGGGTCCAAGAGACCCAGTACTTC

j_gene: TRBJ1-1
v_gene: TRBV12-3/TRBV12-4
d_gene: TRBD1
abundance: few
CDR3aa: CASSTPDRVLTEAFF
CDR3nt: TGTGCCAGCAGTACCCCGGACAGGGTCCTCACTGAAGCTTTCTTT

j_gene: TRBJ2-2
v_gene: TRBV7-2
d_gene: .
abundance: few
CDR3aa: CASTASGTGELFF
CDR3nt: TGTGCCAGCACCGCGTCGGGCACCGGGGAGCTGTTTTTT

j_gene: TRBJ2-5
v_gene: TRBV10-3
d_gene: .
abundance: few
CDR3aa: CAIQGQGMWQTQYF
CDR3nt: TGTGCCATCCAGGGGCAGGGGATGTGGCAGACCCAGTACTTC

j_gene: TRBJ1-2
v_gene: TRBV7-9
d_gene: TRBD1
abundance: few
CDR3aa: CASSPSGQGNYGYTF
CDR3nt: TGTGCCAGCAGCCCCTCGGGACAGGGAAACTATGGCTACACCTTC

j_gene: TRBJ2-1
v_gene: TRBV5-1
d_gene: TRBD1
abundance: few
CDR3aa: CASRNTGDPVDEQFF
CDR3nt: TGCGCCAGCAGAAATACAGGGGACCCAGTTGATGAGCAGTTCTTC

j_gene: TRBJ1-5
v_gene: TRBV2
d_gene: .
abundance: few
CDR3aa: CASSVGPAGQPQHF
CDR3nt: TGTGCCAGCAGCGTGGGACCGGCTGGTCAGCCCCAGCATTTT

j_gene: TRBJ2-2
v_gene: TRBV4-1
d_gene: .
abundance: few
CDR3aa: CASSPHTGKLFF
CDR3nt: TGCGCCAGCAGCCCACACACAGGGAAGCTGTTTTTT

j_gene: TRBJ1-1
v_gene: TRBV10-1
d_gene: TRBD1
abundance: few
CDR3aa: CASSGGTENTEAFF
CDR3nt: TGCGCCAGCAGTGGCGGGACAGAGAACACTGAAGCTTTCTTT

j_gene: TRBJ2-1
v_gene: TRBV19
d_gene: TRBD2
abundance: .
CDR3aa: CASSISSGGAGEQFF
CDR3nt: TGTGCCAGTAGTATAAGTAGCGGGGGGGCCGGTGAGCAGTTCTTC

j_gene: TRBJ2-5
v_gene: TRBV6-5
d_gene: .
abundance: .
CDR3aa: CASSYFGVESQETQYF
CDR3nt: TGTGCCAGCAGTTACTTCGGGGTGGAGTCCCAAGAGACCCAGTACTTC

j_gene: TRBJ1-1
v_gene: TRBV19
d_gene: TRBD1
abundance: few
CDR3aa: CASSIRDSRWTEAFF
CDR3nt: TGTGCCAGTAGTATCAGGGACAGTCGATGGACTGAAGCTTTCTTT

j_gene: TRBJ2-6
v_gene: TRBV10-3
d_gene: .
abundance: .
CDR3aa: CAISGEGISGANVLTF
CDR3nt: TGTGCCATCAGTGGGGAAGGAATCTCTGGGGCCAACGTCCTGACTTTC

j_gene: TRBJ2-7
v_gene: TRBV7-9
d_gene: .
abundance: .
CDR3aa: CASSFVGGLVYEQYF
CDR3nt: TGTGCCAGCAGCTTCGTGGGGGGGCTCGTCTACGAGCAGTACTTC

j_gene: TRBJ1-5
v_gene: TRBV6-2/TRBV6-3
d_gene: .
abundance: .
CDR3aa: CASSYMPGIQPQHF
CDR3nt: TGTGCCAGCAGTTATATGCCAGGAATTCAGCCCCAGCATTTT

j_gene: TRBJ2-7
v_gene: TRBV30
d_gene: .
abundance: .
CDR3aa: CAGGRVSYEQYF
CDR3nt: TGTGCCGGGGGGCGGGTGTCCTACGAGCAGTACTTC

j_gene: TRBJ2-1
v_gene: TRBV10-3
d_gene: TRBD2
abundance: .
CDR3aa: CAISDLAGEQGNEQFF
CDR3nt: TGTGCCATCAGTGACCTAGCGGGGGAGCAAGGGAATGAGCAGTTCTTC

j_gene: TRBJ2-4
v_gene: TRBV6-1
d_gene: .
abundance: few
CDR3aa: CASSPPGGNKNIQYF
CDR3nt: TGTGCCAGCAGTCCACCCGGGGGCAACAAAAACATTCAGTACTTC

j_gene: TRBJ1-6
v_gene: TRBV28
d_gene: .
abundance: .
CDR3aa: CASDGTKGSPLHF
CDR3nt: TGTGCCAGCGACGGGACCAAGGGTTCACCCCTCCACTTT

j_gene: TRBJ1-2
v_gene: TRBV20-1
d_gene: .
abundance: .
CDR3aa: CSVTERGYGYTF
CDR3nt: TGCAGTGTTACGGAGAGAGGCTATGGCTACACCTTC

j_gene: TRBJ1-1
v_gene: TRBV4-1
d_gene: .
abundance: .
CDR3aa: CASSHGSLPMNTEAFF
CDR3nt: TGCGCCAGCAGCCACGGGAGTCTCCCAATGAACACTGAAGCTTTCTTT

j_gene: TRBJ2-1
v_gene: TRBV11-1
d_gene: .
abundance: few
CDR3aa: CASSQPTSYNEQFF
CDR3nt: TGTGCCAGCAGCCAACCTACCTCCTACAATGAGCAGTTCTTC

j_gene: TRBJ2-3
v_gene: TRBV5-1
d_gene: .
abundance: many
CDR3aa: CASSSGTQAQDTQYF
CDR3nt: TGCGCCAGCAGCTCCGGGACTCAAGCACAAGATACGCAGTATTTT

j_gene: TRBJ2-4
v_gene: TRBV7-6
d_gene: .
abundance: .
CDR3aa: CASSLEARVNRRAKNIQYF
CDR3nt: TGTGCCAGCAGCTTAGAGGCCAGGGTAAATCGTCGTGCCAAAAACATTCAGTACTTC

j_gene: TRBJ1-1
v_gene: TRBV4-3
d_gene: .
abundance: few
CDR3aa: CASSQGAYTEAFF
CDR3nt: TGCGCCAGCAGCCAGGGGGCCTACACTGAAGCTTTCTTT

j_gene: TRBJ1-6
v_gene: TRBV29-1
d_gene: TRBD1
abundance: many
CDR3aa: CSARQGDYENF
CDR3nt: TGCAGCGCTCGACAGGGGGATTATGAAAACTTT

j_gene: TRBJ1-5
v_gene: TRBV19
d_gene: TRBD1
abundance: few
CDR3aa: CASSMGQQYSNQPQHF
CDR3nt: TGTGCCAGTAGTATGGGACAGCAATATAGCAATCAGCCCCAGCATTTT

j_gene: TRBJ2-5
v_gene: TRBV5-1
d_gene: .
abundance: .
CDR3aa: CASSLVVMETQYF
CDR3nt: TGCGCCAGCAGCTTGGTTGTAATGGAGACCCAGTACTTC

j_gene: TRBJ2-7
v_gene: TRBV5-1
d_gene: .
abundance: many
CDR3aa: CASSPDRTYEQYF
CDR3nt: TGCGCCAGCAGCCCAGACAGGACCTACGAGCAGTACTTC

j_gene: TRBJ2-6
v_gene: TRBV5-6
d_gene: .
abundance: few
CDR3aa: CASSLLVGSGANVLTF
CDR3nt: TGTGCCAGCAGCTTGTTGGTGGGCTCTGGGGCCAACGTCCTGACTTTC

j_gene: TRBJ2-3
v_gene: TRBV5-1
d_gene: .
abundance: few
CDR3aa: CASSLGIYGSDTQYF
CDR3nt: TGCGCCAGCAGCTTGGGCATCTACGGGTCAGATACGCAGTATTTT

j_gene: TRBJ2-3
v_gene: TRBV25-1
d_gene: .
abundance: few
CDR3aa: CASSGSRVWSDTQYF
CDR3nt: TGTGCCAGCAGTGGAAGCCGGGTATGGTCAGATACGCAGTATTTT

j_gene: TRBJ1-5
v_gene: TRBV12-3/TRBV12-4
d_gene: TRBD1
abundance: .
CDR3aa: CASSPRGERSPQHF
CDR3nt: TGTGCCAGCAGTCCCAGGGGGGAAAGGTCGCCCCAGCATTTT

j_gene: TRBJ1-4
v_gene: TRBV30
d_gene: .
abundance: .
CDR3aa: CAWNKGATNEKLFF
CDR3nt: TGTGCCTGGAACAAGGGGGCAACTAATGAAAAACTGTTTTTT

j_gene: TRBJ1-2
v_gene: TRBV3-1
d_gene: TRBD1
abundance: few
CDR3aa: CASSPMGQGNNGYTF
CDR3nt: TGTGCCAGCAGCCCGATGGGACAGGGTAACAATGGCTACACCTTC

j_gene: TRBJ1-1
v_gene: TRBV7-8
d_gene: TRBD1
abundance: few
CDR3aa: CASSLVNRGAVNTEAFF
CDR3nt: TGTGCCAGCAGCTTAGTAAACAGGGGTGCTGTGAACACTGAAGCTTTCTTT

j_gene: TRBJ1-1
v_gene: TRBV7-6
d_gene: .
abundance: many
CDR3aa: CASSLFETRNTEAFF
CDR3nt: TGTGCCAGCAGCTTATTCGAGACGAGGAACACTGAAGCTTTCTTT

j_gene: TRBJ2-3
v_gene: TRBV7-3
d_gene: .
abundance: few
CDR3aa: CASSLDRDSNTDTQYF
CDR3nt: TGTGCCAGCAGCTTGGACCGGGACTCGAACACAGATACGCAGTATTTT

j_gene: TRBJ2-2
v_gene: TRBV20-1
d_gene: TRBD2
abundance: few
CDR3aa: CSASETSRANTGELFF
CDR3nt: TGCAGTGCTAGTGAGACTAGCAGAGCGAACACCGGGGAGCTGTTTTTT

j_gene: TRBJ1-3
v_gene: TRBV13
d_gene: .
abundance: few
CDR3aa: CASSLTHPRNPGNTIYF
CDR3nt: TGTGCCAGCAGCCTTACCCATCCCAGGAACCCCGGAAACACCATATATTTT

j_gene: TRBJ2-5
v_gene: TRBV6-4
d_gene: TRBD2
abundance: .
CDR3aa: CATSPSGGARETQYF
CDR3nt: TGTGCCACCTCACCTAGCGGGGGGGCTCGAGAGACCCAGTACTTC

j_gene: TRBJ2-3
v_gene: TRBV5-5
d_gene: TRBD2
abundance: few
CDR3aa: CASSKGLAGGLDTQYF
CDR3nt: TGTGCCAGCAGCAAAGGACTAGCGGGGGGCCTGGATACGCAGTATTTT

j_gene: TRBJ2-5
v_gene: TRBV11-3
d_gene: TRBD2
abundance: many
CDR3aa: CASSLGGLAETQYF
CDR3nt: TGTGCCAGCAGCTTAGGAGGACTAGCTGAGACCCAGTACTTC

j_gene: TRBJ1-3
v_gene: TRBV9
d_gene: .
abundance: few
CDR3aa: CASSVAGESGNTIYF
CDR3nt: TGTGCCAGCAGCGTAGCGGGGGAGTCTGGAAACACCATATATTTT

j_gene: TRBJ2-7
v_gene: TRBV7-2
d_gene: .
abundance: many
CDR3aa: CASSPGRGREQYF
CDR3nt: TGTGCCAGCAGCCCAGGCAGGGGCAGGGAGCAGTACTTC

j_gene: TRBJ2-7
v_gene: TRBV24-1
d_gene: .
abundance: .
CDR3aa: CATSRRPYEQYF
CDR3nt: TGTGCCACCTCACGGAGGCCCTACGAGCAGTACTTC

j_gene: TRBJ2-3
v_gene: TRBV29-1
d_gene: .
abundance: few
CDR3aa: CSVVISGRTDTQYF
CDR3nt: TGCAGCGTTGTCATTAGCGGACGCACAGATACGCAGTATTTT

j_gene: TRBJ1-1
v_gene: TRBV6-6
d_gene: .
abundance: many
CDR3aa: CASSYSLTEAFF
CDR3nt: TGTGCCAGCAGTTACTCGTTGACTGAAGCTTTCTTT

j_gene: TRBJ2-3
v_gene: TRBV27
d_gene: .
abundance: .
CDR3aa: CASSPSRIGDTQYF
CDR3nt: TGTGCCAGCAGTCCCTCGAGGATTGGGGATACGCAGTATTTT

j_gene: TRBJ2-5
v_gene: TRBV5-4
d_gene: .
abundance: .
CDR3aa: CASSFFKPQETQYF
CDR3nt: TGTGCCAGCAGCTTCTTTAAGCCTCAAGAGACCCAGTACTTC

j_gene: TRBJ1-4
v_gene: TRBV20-1
d_gene: TRBD1
abundance: .
CDR3aa: CSAQDRGHEKLFF
CDR3nt: TGCAGTGCTCAGGACAGGGGTCATGAAAAACTGTTTTTT

j_gene: TRBJ2-1
v_gene: TRBV7-2
d_gene: .
abundance: .
CDR3aa: CASSPPGQRSYNEQFF
CDR3nt: TGTGCCAGCAGCCCACCTGGGCAGCGCTCCTACAATGAGCAGTTCTTC

j_gene: TRBJ1-1
v_gene: TRBV7-3
d_gene: .
abundance: few
CDR3aa: CASSLRGATGSTEAFF
CDR3nt: TGTGCCAGCAGCTTAAGAGGAGCTACCGGTAGCACTGAAGCTTTCTTT

j_gene: TRBJ2-2
v_gene: TRBV10-3
d_gene: TRBD1
abundance: many
CDR3aa: CAISPPGQGGTGELFF
CDR3nt: TGTGCCATCAGCCCCCCGGGACAGGGGGGCACCGGGGAGCTGTTTTTT